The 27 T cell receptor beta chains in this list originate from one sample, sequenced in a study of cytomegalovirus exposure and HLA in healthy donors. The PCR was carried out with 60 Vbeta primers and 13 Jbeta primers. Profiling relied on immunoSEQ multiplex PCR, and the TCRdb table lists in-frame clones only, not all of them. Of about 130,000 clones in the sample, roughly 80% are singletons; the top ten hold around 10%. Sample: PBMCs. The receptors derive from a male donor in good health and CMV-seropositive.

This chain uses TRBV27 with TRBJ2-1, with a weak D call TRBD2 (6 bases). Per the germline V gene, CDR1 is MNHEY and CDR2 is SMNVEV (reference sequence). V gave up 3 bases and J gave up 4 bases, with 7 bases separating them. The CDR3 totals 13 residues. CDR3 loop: CASSFSGYNEQFF. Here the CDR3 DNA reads TGTGCCAGCAGTTTTAGCGGATACAATGAGCAGTTCTTC.

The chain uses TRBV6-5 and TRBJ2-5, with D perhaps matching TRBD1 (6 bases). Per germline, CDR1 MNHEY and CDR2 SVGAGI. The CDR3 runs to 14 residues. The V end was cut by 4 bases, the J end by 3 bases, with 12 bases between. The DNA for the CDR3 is TGTGCCAGCAGTTTGGGGGCGAGGGAAGAGACCCAGTACTTC. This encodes CASSLGAREETQYF.

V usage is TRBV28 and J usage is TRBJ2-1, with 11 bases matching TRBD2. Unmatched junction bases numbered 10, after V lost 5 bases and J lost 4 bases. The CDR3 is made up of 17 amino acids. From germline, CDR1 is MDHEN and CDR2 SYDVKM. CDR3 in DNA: TGTGCCAGCAGTCTTACTAGCGGGAGTCGAGGGTACAATGAGCAGTTCTTC. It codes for CASSLTSGSRGYNEQFF. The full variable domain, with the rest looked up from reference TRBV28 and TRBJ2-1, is DVKVTQSSRYLVKRTGEKVFLECVQDMDHENMFWYRQDPGLGLRLIYFSYDVKMKEKGDIPEGYSVSREKKERFSLILESASTNQTSMYLCASSLTSGSRGYNEQFFGPGTRLTVL.

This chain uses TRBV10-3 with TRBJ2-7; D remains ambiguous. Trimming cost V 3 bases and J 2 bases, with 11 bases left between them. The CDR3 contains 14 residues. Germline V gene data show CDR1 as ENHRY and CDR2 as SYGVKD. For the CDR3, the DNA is TGTGCCATCAGTGACTTGATGACACCCTACGAGCAGTACTTC. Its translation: CAISDLMTPYEQYF.

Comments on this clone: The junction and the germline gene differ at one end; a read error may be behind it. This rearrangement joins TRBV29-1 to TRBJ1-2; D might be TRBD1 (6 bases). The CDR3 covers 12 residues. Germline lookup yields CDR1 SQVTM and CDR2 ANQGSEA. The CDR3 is CGVGGREGGYTF. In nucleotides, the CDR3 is TGCGGCGTTGGGGGCAGGGAGGGGGGCTACACCTTC.

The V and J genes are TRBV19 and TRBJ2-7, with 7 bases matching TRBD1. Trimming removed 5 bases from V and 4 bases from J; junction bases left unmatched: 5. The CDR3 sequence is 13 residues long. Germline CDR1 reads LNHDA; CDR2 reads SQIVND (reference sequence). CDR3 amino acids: CASSLTGPYEQYF. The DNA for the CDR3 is TGTGCCAGTAGTTTGACAGGGCCTTACGAGCAGTACTTC.

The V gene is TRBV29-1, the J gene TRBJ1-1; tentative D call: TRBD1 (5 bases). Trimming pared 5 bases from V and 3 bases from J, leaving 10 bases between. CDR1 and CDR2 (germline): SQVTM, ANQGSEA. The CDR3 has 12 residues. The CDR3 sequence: CSVIQVDTEAFF. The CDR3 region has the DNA TGCAGCGTTATACAGGTGGACACTGAAGCTTTCTTT.

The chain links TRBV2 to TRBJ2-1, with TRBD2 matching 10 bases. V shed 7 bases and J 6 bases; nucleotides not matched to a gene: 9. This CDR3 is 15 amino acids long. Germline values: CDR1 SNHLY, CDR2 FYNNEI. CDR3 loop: CASTKGSSGSNEQFF. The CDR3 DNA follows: TGTGCCAGCACCAAGGGGTCTAGCGGGAGCAATGAGCAGTTCTTC.

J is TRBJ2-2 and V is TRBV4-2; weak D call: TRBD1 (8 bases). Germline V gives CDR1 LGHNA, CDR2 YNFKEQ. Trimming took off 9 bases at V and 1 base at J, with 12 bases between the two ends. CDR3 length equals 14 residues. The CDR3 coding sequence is TGTGCCAGTACAGGGGGGGAGAACACCGGGGAGCTGTTTTTT. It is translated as CASTGGENTGELFF.

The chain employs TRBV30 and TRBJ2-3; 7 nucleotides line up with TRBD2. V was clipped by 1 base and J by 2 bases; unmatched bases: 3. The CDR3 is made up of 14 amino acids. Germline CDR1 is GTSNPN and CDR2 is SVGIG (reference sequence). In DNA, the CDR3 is TGTGCCTGGAGTGGGCTAGCGGTCACAGATACGCAGTATTTT. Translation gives CAWSGLAVTDTQYF.

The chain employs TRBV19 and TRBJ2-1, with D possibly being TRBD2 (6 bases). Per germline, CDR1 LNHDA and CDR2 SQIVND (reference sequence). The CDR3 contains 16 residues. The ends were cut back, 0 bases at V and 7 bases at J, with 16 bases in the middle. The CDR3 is CASSIDPGRLLNEQFF. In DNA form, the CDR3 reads TGTGCCAGTAGTATAGACCCCGGGAGACTATTAAATGAGCAGTTCTTC.

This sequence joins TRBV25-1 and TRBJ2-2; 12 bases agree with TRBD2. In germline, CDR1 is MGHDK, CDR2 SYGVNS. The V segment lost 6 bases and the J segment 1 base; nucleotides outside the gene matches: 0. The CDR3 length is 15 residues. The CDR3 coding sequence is TGTGCCAGCAGACTAGCGGGAGGGAACACCGGGGAGCTGTTTTTT. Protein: CASRLAGGNTGELFF.

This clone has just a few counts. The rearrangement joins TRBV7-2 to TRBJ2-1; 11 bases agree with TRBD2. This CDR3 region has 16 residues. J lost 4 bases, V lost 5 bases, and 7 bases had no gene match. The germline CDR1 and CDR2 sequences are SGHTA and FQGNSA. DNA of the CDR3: TGTGCCAGCAGCAAGGAGACTAGCGGGATGTACAATGAGCAGTTCTTC. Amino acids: CASSKETSGMYNEQFF.

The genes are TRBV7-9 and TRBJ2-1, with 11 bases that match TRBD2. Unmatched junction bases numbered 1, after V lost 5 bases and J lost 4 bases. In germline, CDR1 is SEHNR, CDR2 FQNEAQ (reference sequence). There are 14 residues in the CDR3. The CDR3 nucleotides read TGTGCCAGCAGCGGGACTAGCGGATACAATGAGCAGTTCTTC. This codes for CASSGTSGYNEQFF.

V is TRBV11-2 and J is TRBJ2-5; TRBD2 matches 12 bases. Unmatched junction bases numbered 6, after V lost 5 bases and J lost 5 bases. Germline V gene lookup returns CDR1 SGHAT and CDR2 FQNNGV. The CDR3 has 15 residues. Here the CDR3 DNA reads TGTGCCAGCAGCCCAGGACTAGCGGGATTGGAGACCCAGTACTTC. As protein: CASSPGLAGLETQYF. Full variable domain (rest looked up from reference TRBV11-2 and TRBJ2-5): EAGVAQSPRYKIIEKRQSVAFWCNPISGHATLYWYQQILGQGPKLLIQFQNNGVVDDSQLPKDRFSAERLKGVDSTLKIQPAKLEDSAVYLCASSPGLAGLETQYFGPGTRLLVL.

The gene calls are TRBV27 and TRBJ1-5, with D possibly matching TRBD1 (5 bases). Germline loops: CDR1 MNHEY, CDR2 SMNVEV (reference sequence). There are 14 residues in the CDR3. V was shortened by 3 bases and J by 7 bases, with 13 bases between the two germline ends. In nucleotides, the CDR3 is TGTGCCAGCAGTTTCGGGGCGGGGGTACAGCCCCAGCATTTT. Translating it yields CASSFGAGVQPQHF.

The CDR3 bases are TGTGCCTGGAGAGGAGACCGCTACGAGCAGTACTTC. It is translated as CAWRGDRYEQYF. The V and J genes are TRBV30 and TRBJ2-7; D not resolved. From germline, CDR1 is GTSNPN and CDR2 SVGIG (reference sequence). V gave up 3 bases and J gave up 3 bases, with 9 bases separating them. This CDR3 region has 12 residues.

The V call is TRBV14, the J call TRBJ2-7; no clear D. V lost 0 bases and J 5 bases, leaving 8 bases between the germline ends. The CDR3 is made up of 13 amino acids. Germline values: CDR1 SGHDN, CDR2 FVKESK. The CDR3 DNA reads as TGTGCCAGCAGCCAAGACCCACACCACGAGCAGTACTTC. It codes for CASSQDPHHEQYF.

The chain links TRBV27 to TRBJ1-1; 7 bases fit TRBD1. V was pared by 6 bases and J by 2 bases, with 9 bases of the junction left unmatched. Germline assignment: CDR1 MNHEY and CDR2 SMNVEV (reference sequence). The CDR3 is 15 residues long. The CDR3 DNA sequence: TGTGCCAGCAGGGGGACAGAGGTGTTTAACACTGAAGCTTTCTTT. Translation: CASRGTEVFNTEAFF.

The CDR3 here is CASSGRTSGRGTDTQYF. CDR3 bases: TGTGCCAGCAGCGGACGGACTAGCGGGAGGGGCACAGATACGCAGTATTTT. The chain links TRBV11-2 to TRBJ2-3, with TRBD2 matching over 15 bases. The length of the CDR3 is 17 residues. CDR1 is SGHAT, CDR2 FQNNGV, per germline. V trimming: 5 bases; J trimming: 1 base; junction bases outside the gene matches: 4.

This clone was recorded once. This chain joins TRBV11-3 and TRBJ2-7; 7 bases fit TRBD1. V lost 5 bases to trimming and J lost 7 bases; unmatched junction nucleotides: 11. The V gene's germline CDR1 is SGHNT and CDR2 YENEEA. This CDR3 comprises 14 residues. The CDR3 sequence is CASSRTDRSAEQYF. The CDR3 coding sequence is TGTGCCAGCAGCCGAACGGACAGGTCCGCTGAGCAGTACTTC.

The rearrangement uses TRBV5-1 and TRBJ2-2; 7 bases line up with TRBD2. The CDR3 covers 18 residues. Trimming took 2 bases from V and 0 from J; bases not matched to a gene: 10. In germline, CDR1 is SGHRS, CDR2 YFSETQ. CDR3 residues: CASSFTVRSGANTGELFF. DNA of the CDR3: TGCGCCAGCAGCTTTACCGTACGGAGCGGGGCGAACACCGGGGAGCTGTTTTTT.

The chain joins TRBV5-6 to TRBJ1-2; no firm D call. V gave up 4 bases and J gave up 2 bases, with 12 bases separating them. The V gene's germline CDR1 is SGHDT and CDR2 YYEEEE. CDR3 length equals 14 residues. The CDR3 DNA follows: TGTGCCAGCAGCCCCTTCGGGGAAAACTATGGCTACACCTTC. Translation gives CASSPFGENYGYTF. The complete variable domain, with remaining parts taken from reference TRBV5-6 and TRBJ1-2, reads DAGVTQSPTHLIKTRGQQVTLRCSPKSGHDTVSWYQQALGQGPQFIFQYYEEEERQRGNFPDRFSGHQFPNYSSELNVNALLLGDSALYLCASSPFGENYGYTFGSGTRLTVV.

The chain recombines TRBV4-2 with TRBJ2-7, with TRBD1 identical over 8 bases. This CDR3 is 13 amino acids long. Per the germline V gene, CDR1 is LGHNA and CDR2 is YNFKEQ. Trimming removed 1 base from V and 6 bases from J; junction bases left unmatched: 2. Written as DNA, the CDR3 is TGTGCCAGCAGCCAAGCAGGGGGCAGCGAGCAGTACTTC. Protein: CASSQAGGSEQYF.

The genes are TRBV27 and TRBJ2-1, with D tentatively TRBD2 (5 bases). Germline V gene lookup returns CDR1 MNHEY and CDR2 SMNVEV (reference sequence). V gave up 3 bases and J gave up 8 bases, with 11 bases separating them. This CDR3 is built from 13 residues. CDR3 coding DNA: TGTGCCAGCAGTTTGGCTAGCCGGTATGAGCAGTTCTTC. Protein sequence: CASSLASRYEQFF.

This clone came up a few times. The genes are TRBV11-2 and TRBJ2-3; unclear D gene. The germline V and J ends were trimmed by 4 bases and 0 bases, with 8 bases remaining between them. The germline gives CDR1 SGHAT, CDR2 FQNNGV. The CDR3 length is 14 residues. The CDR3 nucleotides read TGTGCCAGCAGCTATGGGCCTAGCACAGATACGCAGTATTTT. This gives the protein CASSYGPSTDTQYF.

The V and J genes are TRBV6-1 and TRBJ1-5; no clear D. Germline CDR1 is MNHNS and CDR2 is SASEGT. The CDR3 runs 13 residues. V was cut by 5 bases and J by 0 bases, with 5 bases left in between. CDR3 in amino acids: CASSRNSNQPQHF. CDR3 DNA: TGTGCCAGCAGTCGTAATAGCAATCAGCCCCAGCATTTT.